Described below is a single TCR beta chain sequence and its context. As processed by the authors: Amplifying reference gene primers gave estimates of nucleated cell counts. Sequencing used immunoSEQ multiplex PCR; TCRdb keeps in-frame clones, though not all of them. V and J calls and clone size are as listed in that table; D and trimming were resolved from the DNA. The sample carries about 240,000 clones, approximately 85% recorded once. This sample is part of a study of blood T cell repertoires in COVID-19. About the study: The United States, Italy and Spain supplied acute and convalescent COVID-19 samples. PBMCs, B-cell-depleted T cells, or T cells provided the cDNA or gDNA that made up the material.

Enrolled during active infection, Seattle patients were then followed longitudinally. Germline V gene lookup returns CDR1 MNHEY and CDR2 SVGAGI. Trimming left V 7 bases short and J 2 bases short, with 14 bases between. The CDR3 has 14 residues. The receptor was isolated from an elderly woman with COVID-19, enrolled during active disease. Material: peripheral blood. The chain is built from TRBV6-5 and TRBJ1-1, with D uncertain. Here the CDR3 DNA reads TGTGCCAGCACCCCGAGTCAGGCCAACACTGAAGCTTTCTTT. It translates to CASTPSQANTEAFF.